This T cell receptor gamma chain was recorded in a study of γδ T cells in repeated Plasmodium falciparum infection. Study-level background: Over about 640 days, donors received four mosquito-bite P. falciparum NF54 infections.

Bulk repertoires came from Vgamma9/Vdelta2+ or Vdelta2-negative gammadelta T cells flow-sorted from PBMC. This clone was observed at least ten times. What it recognizes is unknown. The protein in TCRdb stems from a much larger clone and differs at residue 4 from this DNA's translation, likely a read error; here the protein is translated from the DNA. Germline CDR1 reads GITISATS; CDR2 reads ISYDGTV (reference sequence). The CDR3 loop spans 16 amino acids. TCRdb re-processed the multiplex PCR reads via CATT. The data show about 14,000 gamma-chain clones, about 1.5% seen once. Study conclusions and caveats: Many TCRgamma sequences overlapped between individuals in stable Vgamma9/Vdelta2+ repertoires.

This receptor was obtained from a pool of human donors (malaria-infected and uninfected, not separated). The chain combines TRGV9 with TRGJP. No J gene was available from TCRdb, and it was assigned here by a germline match of the DNA. The source material was gamma-delta T cells from blood. CDR3 sequence: CALREVLELGKKIKVF. The DNA for the CDR3 is TGTGCCTTGCGGGAGGTGTTAGAGTTGGGCAAAAAAATCAAGGTATTT.